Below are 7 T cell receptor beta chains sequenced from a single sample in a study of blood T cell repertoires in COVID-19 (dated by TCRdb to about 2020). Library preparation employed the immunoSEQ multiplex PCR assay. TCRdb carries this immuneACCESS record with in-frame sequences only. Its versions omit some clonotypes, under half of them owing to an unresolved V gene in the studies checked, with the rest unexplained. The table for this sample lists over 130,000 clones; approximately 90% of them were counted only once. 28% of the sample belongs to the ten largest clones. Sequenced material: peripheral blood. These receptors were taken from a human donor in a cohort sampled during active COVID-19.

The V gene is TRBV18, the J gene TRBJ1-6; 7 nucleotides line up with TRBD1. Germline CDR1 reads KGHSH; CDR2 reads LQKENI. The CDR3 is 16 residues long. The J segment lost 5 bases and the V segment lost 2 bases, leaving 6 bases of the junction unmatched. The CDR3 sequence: CASSPNPTGNNSPLHF. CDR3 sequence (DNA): TGTGCCAGCTCACCAAATCCGACAGGGAATAATTCACCCCTCCACTTT.

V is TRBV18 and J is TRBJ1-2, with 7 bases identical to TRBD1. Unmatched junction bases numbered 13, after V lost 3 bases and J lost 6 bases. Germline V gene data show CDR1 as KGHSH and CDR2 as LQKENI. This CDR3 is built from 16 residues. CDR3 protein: CASSPRSRSGGHGYTF. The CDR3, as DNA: TGTGCCAGCTCACCTCGCAGCCGTTCAGGGGGACATGGCTACACCTTC.

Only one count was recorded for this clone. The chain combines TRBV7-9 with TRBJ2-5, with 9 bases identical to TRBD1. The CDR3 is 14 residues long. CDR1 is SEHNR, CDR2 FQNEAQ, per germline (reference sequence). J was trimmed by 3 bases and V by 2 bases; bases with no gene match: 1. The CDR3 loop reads CASSLWDREETQYF. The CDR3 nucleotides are TGTGCCAGCAGCTTATGGGACAGGGAAGAGACCCAGTACTTC.

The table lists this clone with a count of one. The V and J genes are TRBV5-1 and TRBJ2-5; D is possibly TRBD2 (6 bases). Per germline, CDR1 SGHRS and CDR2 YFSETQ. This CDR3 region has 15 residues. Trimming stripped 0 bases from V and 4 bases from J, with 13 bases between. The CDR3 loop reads CASSLARGASETQYF. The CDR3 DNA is TGCGCCAGCAGCTTGGCGCGGGGCGCCTCAGAGACCCAGTACTTC.

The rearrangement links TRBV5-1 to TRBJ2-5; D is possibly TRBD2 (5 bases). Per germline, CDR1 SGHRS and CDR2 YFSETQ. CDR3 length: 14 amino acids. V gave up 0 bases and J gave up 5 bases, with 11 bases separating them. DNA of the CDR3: TGCGCCAGCAGCTTGGGTCTAGCCGGGGAGACCCAGTACTTC. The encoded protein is CASSLGLAGETQYF.

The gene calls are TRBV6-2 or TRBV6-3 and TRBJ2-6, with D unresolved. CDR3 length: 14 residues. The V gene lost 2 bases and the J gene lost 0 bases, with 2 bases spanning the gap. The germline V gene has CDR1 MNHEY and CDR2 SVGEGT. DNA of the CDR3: TGTGCCAGCAGTTACCGCTCTGGGGCCAACGTCCTGACTTTC. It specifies CASSYRSGANVLTF.

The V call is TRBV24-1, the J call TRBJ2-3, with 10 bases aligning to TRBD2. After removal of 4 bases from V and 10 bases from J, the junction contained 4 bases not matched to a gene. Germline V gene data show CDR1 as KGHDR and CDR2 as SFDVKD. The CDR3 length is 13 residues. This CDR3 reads CATSDTSGVPQYF. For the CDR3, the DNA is TGTGCCACCAGTGACACTAGCGGGGTGCCGCAGTATTTT.